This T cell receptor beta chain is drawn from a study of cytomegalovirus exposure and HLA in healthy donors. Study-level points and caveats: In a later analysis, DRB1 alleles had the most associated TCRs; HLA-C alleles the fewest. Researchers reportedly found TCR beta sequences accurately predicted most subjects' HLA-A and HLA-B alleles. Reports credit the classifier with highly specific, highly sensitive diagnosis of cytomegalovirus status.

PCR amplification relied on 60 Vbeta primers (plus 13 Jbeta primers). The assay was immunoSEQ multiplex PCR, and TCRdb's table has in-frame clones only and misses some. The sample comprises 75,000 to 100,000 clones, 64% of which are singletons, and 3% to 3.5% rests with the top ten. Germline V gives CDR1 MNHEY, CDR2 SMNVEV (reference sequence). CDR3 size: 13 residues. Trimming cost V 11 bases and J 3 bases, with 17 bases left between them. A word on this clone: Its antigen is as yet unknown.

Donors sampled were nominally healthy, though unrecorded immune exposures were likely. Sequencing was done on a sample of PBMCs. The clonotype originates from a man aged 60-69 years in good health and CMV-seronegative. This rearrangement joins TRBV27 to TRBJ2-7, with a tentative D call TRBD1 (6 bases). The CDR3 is CALHHRDLYEQYF. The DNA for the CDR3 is TGTGCCCTCCACCACAGGGACCTCTACGAGCAGTACTTC.